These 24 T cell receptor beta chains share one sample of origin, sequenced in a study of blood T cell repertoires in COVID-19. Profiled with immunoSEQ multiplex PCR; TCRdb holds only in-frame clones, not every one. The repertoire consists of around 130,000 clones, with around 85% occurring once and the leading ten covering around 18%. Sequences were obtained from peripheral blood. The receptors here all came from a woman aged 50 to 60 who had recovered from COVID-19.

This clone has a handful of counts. CDR3 DNA: TGCGCCAGCAGCTCGACAGGACCGGGACAGGGCGCTAACTATGGCTACACCTTC. Translated, it gives CASSSTGPGQGANYGYTF. J is TRBJ1-2 and V is TRBV5-1, with 9 bases aligning to TRBD1. The length of the CDR3 is 18 residues. The junction had 12 bases not matched to a gene; V was cut back by 3 bases and J by 0 bases. Germline CDR1 and CDR2: SGHRS and YFSETQ.

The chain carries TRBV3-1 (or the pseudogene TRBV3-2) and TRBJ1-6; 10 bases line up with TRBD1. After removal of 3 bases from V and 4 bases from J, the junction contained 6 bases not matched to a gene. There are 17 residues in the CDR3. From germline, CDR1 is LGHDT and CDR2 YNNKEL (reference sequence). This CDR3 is CASSQTGGVGYNSPLHF. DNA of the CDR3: TGTGCCAGCAGCCAGACAGGGGGCGTAGGATATAATTCACCCCTCCACTTT.

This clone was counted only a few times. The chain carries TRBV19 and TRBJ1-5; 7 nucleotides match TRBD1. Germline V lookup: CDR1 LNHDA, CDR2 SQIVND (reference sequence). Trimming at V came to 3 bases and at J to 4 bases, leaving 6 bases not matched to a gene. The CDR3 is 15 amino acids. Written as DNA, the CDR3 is TGTGCCAGTAGTATTGTAACAGGGGCAAATCAGCCCCAGCATTTT. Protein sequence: CASSIVTGANQPQHF.

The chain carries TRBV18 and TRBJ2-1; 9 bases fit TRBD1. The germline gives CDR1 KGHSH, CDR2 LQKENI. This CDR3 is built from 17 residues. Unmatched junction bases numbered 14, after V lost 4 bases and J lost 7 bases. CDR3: CASSRPTRGQGGNEQFF. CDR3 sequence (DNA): TGTGCCAGCTCACGCCCCACCCGGGGACAGGGCGGTAATGAGCAGTTCTTC.

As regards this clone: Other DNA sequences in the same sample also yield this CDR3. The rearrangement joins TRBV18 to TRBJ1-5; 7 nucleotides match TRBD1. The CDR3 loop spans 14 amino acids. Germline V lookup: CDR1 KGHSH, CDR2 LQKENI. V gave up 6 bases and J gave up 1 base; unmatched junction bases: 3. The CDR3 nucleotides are TGTGCCAGCTCGGGGACAGCGAGCAATCAGCCCCAGCATTTT. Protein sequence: CASSGTASNQPQHF.

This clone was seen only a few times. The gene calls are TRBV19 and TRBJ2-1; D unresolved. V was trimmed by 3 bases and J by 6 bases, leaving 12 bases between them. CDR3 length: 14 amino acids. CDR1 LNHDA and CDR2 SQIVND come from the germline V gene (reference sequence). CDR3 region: CASSINSWVNEQFF. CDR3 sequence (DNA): TGTGCCAGTAGTATCAACAGTTGGGTCAATGAGCAGTTCTTC.

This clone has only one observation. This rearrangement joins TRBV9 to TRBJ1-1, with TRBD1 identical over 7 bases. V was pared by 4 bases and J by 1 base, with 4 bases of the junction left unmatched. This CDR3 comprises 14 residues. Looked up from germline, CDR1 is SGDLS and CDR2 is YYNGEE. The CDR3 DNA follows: TGTGCCAGCAGCCAGACAGGGCAGAACACTGAAGCTTTCTTT. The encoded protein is CASSQTGQNTEAFF.

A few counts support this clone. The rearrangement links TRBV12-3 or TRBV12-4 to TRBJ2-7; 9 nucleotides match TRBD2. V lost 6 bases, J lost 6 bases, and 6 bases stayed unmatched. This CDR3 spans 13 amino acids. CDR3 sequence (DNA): TGTGCCAGCAGCGGCGGGAGGGCCTCCGAGCAGTACTTC. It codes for CASSGGRASEQYF.

CDR3 nucleotides: TGTGCCTGGAGGGGCCAACCGCGTAAGACCCAGTACTTC. Translated, it gives CAWRGQPRKTQYF. The chain is built from TRBV30 and TRBJ2-5; no clear D gene. Germline V CDR1 and CDR2: GTSNPN, SVGIG (reference sequence). The CDR3 runs 13 residues. V lost 3 bases and J 6 bases, leaving 14 bases between the germline ends.

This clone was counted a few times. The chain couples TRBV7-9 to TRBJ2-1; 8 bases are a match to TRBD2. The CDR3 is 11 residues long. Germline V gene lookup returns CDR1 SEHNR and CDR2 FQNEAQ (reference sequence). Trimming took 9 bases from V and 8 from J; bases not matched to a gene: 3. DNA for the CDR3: TGTGCCAGAGCGGGAGAGGATGAGCAGTTCTTC. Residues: CARAGEDEQFF.

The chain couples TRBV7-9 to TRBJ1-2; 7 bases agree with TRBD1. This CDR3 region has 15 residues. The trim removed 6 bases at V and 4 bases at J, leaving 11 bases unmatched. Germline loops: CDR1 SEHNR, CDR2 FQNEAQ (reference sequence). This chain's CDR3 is CASSSRTGGPYGYTF. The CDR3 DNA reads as TGTGCCAGCAGTTCGAGGACAGGCGGACCCTATGGCTACACCTTC.

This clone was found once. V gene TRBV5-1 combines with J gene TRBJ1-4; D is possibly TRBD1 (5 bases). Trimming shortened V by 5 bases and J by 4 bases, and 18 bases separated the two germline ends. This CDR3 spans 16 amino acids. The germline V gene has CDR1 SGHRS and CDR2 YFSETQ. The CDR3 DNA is TGCGCCAGCAGTCGTTCCTCCTGGGGCTTTAATGAAAAACTGTTTTTT. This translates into CASSRSSWGFNEKLFF.

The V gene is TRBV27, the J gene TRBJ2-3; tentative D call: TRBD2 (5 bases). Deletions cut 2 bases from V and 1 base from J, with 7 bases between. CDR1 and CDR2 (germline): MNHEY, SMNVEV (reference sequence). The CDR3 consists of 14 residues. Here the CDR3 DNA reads TGTGCCAGCAGTTTAAATAGCGGCACAGATACGCAGTATTTT. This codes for CASSLNSGTDTQYF.

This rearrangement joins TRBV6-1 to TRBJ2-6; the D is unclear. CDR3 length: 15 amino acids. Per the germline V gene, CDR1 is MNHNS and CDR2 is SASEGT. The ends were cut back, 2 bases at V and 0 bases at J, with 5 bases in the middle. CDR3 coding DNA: TGTGCCAGCAGTGAACAAAACTCTGGGGCCAACGTCCTGACTTTC. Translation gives CASSEQNSGANVLTF.

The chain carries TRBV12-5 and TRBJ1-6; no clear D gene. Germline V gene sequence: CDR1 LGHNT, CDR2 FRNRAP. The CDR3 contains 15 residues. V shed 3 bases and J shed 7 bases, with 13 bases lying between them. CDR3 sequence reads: CASGFRQAENSPLHF. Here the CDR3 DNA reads TGTGCTAGTGGTTTCCGGCAGGCCGAAAATTCACCCCTCCACTTT.

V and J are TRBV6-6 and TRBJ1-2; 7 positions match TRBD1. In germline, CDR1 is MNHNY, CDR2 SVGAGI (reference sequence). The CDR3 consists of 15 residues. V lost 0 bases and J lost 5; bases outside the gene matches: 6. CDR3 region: CASSYSTRGFYGYTF. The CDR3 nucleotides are TGTGCCAGCAGTTACTCGACCAGGGGGTTTTATGGCTACACCTTC.

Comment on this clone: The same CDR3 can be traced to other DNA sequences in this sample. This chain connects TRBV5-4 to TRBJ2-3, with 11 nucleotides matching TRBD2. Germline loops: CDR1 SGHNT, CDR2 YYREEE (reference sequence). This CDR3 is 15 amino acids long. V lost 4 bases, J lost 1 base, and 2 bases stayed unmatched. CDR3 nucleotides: TGTGCCAGCAGCCCGACTAGCGGGGGCACAGATACGCAGTATTTT. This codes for CASSPTSGGTDTQYF.

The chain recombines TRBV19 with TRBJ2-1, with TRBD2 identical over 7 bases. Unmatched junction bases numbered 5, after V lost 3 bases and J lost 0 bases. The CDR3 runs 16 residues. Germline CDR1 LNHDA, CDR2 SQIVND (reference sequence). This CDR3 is CASSIRAGSSYNEQFF. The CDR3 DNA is TGTGCCAGTAGTATCCGAGCGGGAAGCTCCTACAATGAGCAGTTCTTC. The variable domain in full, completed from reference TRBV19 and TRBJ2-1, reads DGGITQSPKYLFRKEGQNVTLSCEQNLNHDAMYWYRQDPGQGLRLIYYSQIVNDFQKGDIAEGYSVSREKKESFPLTVTSAQKNPTAFYLCASSIRAGSSYNEQFFGPGTRLTVL.

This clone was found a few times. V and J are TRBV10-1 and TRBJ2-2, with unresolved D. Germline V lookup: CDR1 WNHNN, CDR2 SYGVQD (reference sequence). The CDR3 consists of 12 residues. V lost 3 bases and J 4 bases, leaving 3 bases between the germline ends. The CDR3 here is CASSDSTGELFF. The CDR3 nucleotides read TGCGCCAGCAGTGATAGCACCGGGGAGCTGTTTTTT.

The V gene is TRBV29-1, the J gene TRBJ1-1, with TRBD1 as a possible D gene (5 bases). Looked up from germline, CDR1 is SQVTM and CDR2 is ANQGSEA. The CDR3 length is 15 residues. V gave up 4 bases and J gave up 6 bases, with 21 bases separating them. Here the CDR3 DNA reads TGCAGCGTTGGGGGCAATCCGGGGGTGAATTCTGAAGCTTTCTTT. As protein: CSVGGNPGVNSEAFF.

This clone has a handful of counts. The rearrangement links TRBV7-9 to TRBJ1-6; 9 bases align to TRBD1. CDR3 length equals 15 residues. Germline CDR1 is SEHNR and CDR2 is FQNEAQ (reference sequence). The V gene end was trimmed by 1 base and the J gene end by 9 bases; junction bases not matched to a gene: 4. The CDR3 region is CASSLVGTGSSPLHF. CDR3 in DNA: TGTGCCAGCAGCTTAGTCGGGACAGGGAGTTCACCCCTCCACTTT.

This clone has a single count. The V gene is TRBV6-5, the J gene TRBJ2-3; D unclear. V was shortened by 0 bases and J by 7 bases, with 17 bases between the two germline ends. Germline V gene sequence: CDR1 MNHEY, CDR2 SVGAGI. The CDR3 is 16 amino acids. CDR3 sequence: CASSYSLFGVKNTQYF. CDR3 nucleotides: TGTGCCAGCAGTTACTCGTTATTTGGAGTGAAAAATACGCAGTATTTT.

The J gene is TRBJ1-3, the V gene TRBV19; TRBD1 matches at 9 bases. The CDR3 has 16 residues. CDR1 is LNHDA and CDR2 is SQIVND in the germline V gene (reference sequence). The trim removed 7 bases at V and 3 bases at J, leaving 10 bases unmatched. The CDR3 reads CASKTQGAPNGNTIYF. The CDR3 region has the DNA TGTGCCAGTAAGACACAGGGGGCGCCGAATGGAAACACCATATATTTT.

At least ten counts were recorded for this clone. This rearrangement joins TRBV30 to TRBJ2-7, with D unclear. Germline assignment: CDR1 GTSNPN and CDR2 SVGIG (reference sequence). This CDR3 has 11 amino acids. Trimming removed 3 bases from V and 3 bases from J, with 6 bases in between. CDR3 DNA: TGTGCCTGGAGCGCGCTCTACGAGCAGTACTTC. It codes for CAWSALYEQYF.